One sample yielded the 21 T cell receptor beta chains listed below, sequenced in a study of CD8+ T cells in alopecia areata. The treatment is: oral pan-JAK inhibitor, 5-10 mg twice daily. RNA extraction was followed by reverse transcription into cDNA, which acted as the sequencing template. Clones were read by immunoSEQ multiplex PCR, and TCRdb kept only the in-frame ones, dropping some. In the table there are more than 90,000 clones, roughly three fifths of which are singletons. Specimen: CD8+ T cells sorted from blood, collected at week 24, from a patient treated with tofacitinib. Receptor source: a human donor with alopecia areata.

The V and J genes are TRBV27 and TRBJ2-1; D possibly corresponds to TRBD2 (6 bases). The germline gives CDR1 MNHEY, CDR2 SMNVEV (reference sequence). This CDR3 region has 19 residues. V dropped 5 bases and J dropped 5 bases, with 28 bases sitting between them. CDR3 sequence: CASSPRGGYVLKGDNEQFF. CDR3 nucleotides: TGTGCCAGCAGTCCTCGTGGAGGGTACGTGTTAAAGGGCGACAATGAGCAGTTCTTC.

The chain carries TRBV7-9 and TRBJ2-5; D remains unclear. Per the germline V gene, CDR1 is SEHNR and CDR2 is FQNEAQ (reference sequence). Trimming left V 1 base short and J 5 bases short, with 11 bases between. This CDR3 is 14 amino acids long. For the CDR3, the DNA is TGTGCCAGCAGCTTAGACGGGCTAGATGAGACCCAGTACTTC. It specifies CASSLDGLDETQYF.

This sequence joins TRBV25-1 and TRBJ1-5; 7 nucleotides line up with TRBD1. The germline V gene has CDR1 MGHDK and CDR2 SYGVNS. The CDR3 consists of 13 residues. V was clipped by 4 bases and J by 4 bases; unmatched bases: 1. The CDR3 loop reads CASSAQGNQPQHF. The CDR3 nucleotides read TGTGCCAGCAGTGCACAGGGGAATCAGCCCCAGCATTTT.

This CDR3 reads CARTGGSYEQYF. CDR3 DNA sequence: TGTGCCAGGACAGGGGGCTCCTACGAGCAGTACTTC. This rearrangement joins TRBV5-8 to TRBJ2-7; TRBD1 aligns across 9 bases. This CDR3 contains 12 residues. The germline V gene has CDR1 SGHTS and CDR2 YDEGEE. V lost 8 bases, J lost 0 bases, and 0 bases stayed unmatched.

The chain has TRBV6-1 and TRBJ2-2; D remains ambiguous. CDR3 length: 12 residues. The V and J ends lost 7 bases and 0 bases respectively, with 3 bases between them. CDR1 and CDR2 from the germline V gene are MNHNS and SASEGT. CDR3 amino acids: CASIPNTGELFF. In nucleotides, the CDR3 is TGTGCCAGCATCCCGAACACCGGGGAGCTGTTTTTT.

This clone was counted once. CDR3 DNA: TGTGCCACGTACCGGGACAGGGCCCCCTACGAGCAGTACTTC. The encoded protein is CATYRDRAPYEQYF. The chain uses TRBV10-3 and TRBJ2-7; the match to TRBD1 covers 9 bases. J lost 2 bases, V lost 10 bases, and 9 bases had no gene match. Germline assignment: CDR1 ENHRY and CDR2 SYGVKD. This CDR3 comprises 14 residues.

This clone was observed once. This chain connects TRBV25-1 to TRBJ2-7; 7 nucleotides align to TRBD1. The CDR3 contains 17 residues. Germline-derived CDR1 and CDR2 are MGHDK and SYGVNS. Trimming took 5 bases from V and 2 from J; bases not matched to a gene: 15. The CDR3 DNA follows: TGTGCCAGCAGTTCCGGGCGAAGGGGGCTTAGTGCCTACGAGCAGTACTTC. This codes for CASSSGRRGLSAYEQYF.

This rearrangement joins TRBV2 to TRBJ2-2, with D perhaps TRBD1 (6 bases). Germline V lookup: CDR1 SNHLY, CDR2 FYNNEI. This CDR3 contains 14 residues. V shed 7 bases and J shed 2 bases, with 11 bases lying between them. The CDR3 coding sequence is TGTGCCAGCATGGGGACACCAAACACCGGGGAGCTGTTTTTT. Its protein is CASMGTPNTGELFF.

The chain uses TRBV7-8 and TRBJ2-3, with TRBD2 identical over 8 bases. CDR1 SGHVS and CDR2 FQNEAQ come from the germline V gene. The length of the CDR3 is 15 residues. With V trimmed by 2 bases and J by 1 base, 2 bases remained unmatched. The CDR3 loop reads CASSLLRGGTDTQYF. The CDR3 bases are TGTGCCAGCAGCTTACTGCGGGGGGGCACAGATACGCAGTATTTT.

This clone was counted only a few times. This chain connects TRBV10-3 to TRBJ2-1; 10 positions agree with TRBD2. The CDR3 is 16 residues long. CDR1 and CDR2 from the germline V gene are ENHRY and SYGVKD. With V trimmed by 0 bases and J by 9 bases, 8 bases remained unmatched. As DNA, the CDR3 is TGTGCCATCAGTGAGTCTTGGGCTAGCGGGGGCTTTGAGCAGTTCTTC. Translating gives CAISESWASGGFEQFF.

This chain joins TRBV9 and TRBJ2-5; 12 nucleotides match TRBD1. The length of the CDR3 is 16 residues. V shed 3 bases, J shed 9 bases, and the junction held 12 bases outside the gene matches. From germline, CDR1 is SGDLS and CDR2 YYNGEE. Here the CDR3 DNA reads TGTGCCAGCAGCGCACCGGGACAGGGGGCGGCGGGGGCCCAGTACTTC. It translates to CASSAPGQGAAGAQYF.

This clone was picked up many times. This chain joins TRBV7-9 and TRBJ2-2, with unresolved D. The germline gives CDR1 SEHNR, CDR2 FQNEAQ (reference sequence). The CDR3 runs to 16 residues. Trimming took off 3 bases at V and 3 bases at J, with 14 bases between the two ends. CDR3 protein: CASSFSWGPYTGELFF. The CDR3 region has the DNA TGTGCCAGCAGCTTTAGTTGGGGTCCGTACACCGGGGAGCTGTTTTTT.

V gene TRBV29-1 combines with J gene TRBJ2-1, with 7 nucleotides matching TRBD2. The CDR3 has 13 residues. J gave up 3 bases and V 4 bases, and 3 bases lay outside the gene matches. Germline values: CDR1 SQVTM, CDR2 ANQGSEA. Here the CDR3 DNA reads TGCAGCGTTGGGGGGGGAGACTACAATGAGCAGTTCTTC. Encoded protein: CSVGGGDYNEQFF.

This clone has more than one count but fewer than ten. The chain carries TRBV5-6 and TRBJ2-7, with 7 bases identical to TRBD1. Germline V gives CDR1 SGHDT, CDR2 YYEEEE. The CDR3 covers 13 residues. J gave up 5 bases and V 7 bases, and 9 bases lay outside the gene matches. The CDR3: CASSLGDSHEQYF. The CDR3 coding sequence is TGTGCCAGCTCCCTTGGGGACAGTCACGAGCAGTACTTC.

This clone was recorded only once. The V gene is TRBV6-1, the J gene TRBJ2-3, with 9 bases identical to TRBD2. CDR3 length: 15 amino acids. Losses at the gene ends were 3 bases for V and 0 bases for J; bases not matched to a gene: 1. Germline V CDR1 and CDR2: MNHNS, SASEGT. The CDR3 sequence is CASSERGGSTDTQYF. Here the CDR3 DNA reads TGTGCCAGCAGTGAGCGGGGGGGCAGCACAGATACGCAGTATTTT.

The rearrangement joins TRBV29-1 to TRBJ2-7; TRBD2 is a possible D gene (5 bases). CDR1 is SQVTM and CDR2 is ANQGSEA in the germline V gene. CDR3 length: 11 residues. V was cut by 4 bases and J by 7 bases, with 11 bases left in between. For the CDR3, the DNA is TGCAGCGTTGGGAGAGGGTATGAGCAGTACTTC. Protein sequence: CSVGRGYEQYF.

This clone was counted between two and nine times. The chain employs TRBV6-4 and TRBJ2-5, with D perhaps given as TRBD1 or TRBD2 (6 bases each). Germline CDR1 MRHNA, CDR2 SNTAGT. Trimming took 5 bases from V and 6 from J, leaving 19 bases between them. This CDR3 comprises 15 residues. The CDR3, as DNA: TGTGCCAGCAGTTACCACGATCGGGGGCGGAAGACCCAGTACTTC. It encodes CASSYHDRGRKTQYF.

In the case of this clone: Other nucleotide sequences from this sample produce the same CDR3. This sequence joins TRBV25-1 and TRBJ1-2; D is ambiguous. The germline V gene has CDR1 MGHDK and CDR2 SYGVNS. V lost 3 bases to trimming and J lost 4 bases, with 0 bases between them. The CDR3 is 10 residues long. The CDR3 nucleotides read TGTGCCAGCAGTGACTATGGCTACACCTTC. This sequence encodes CASSDYGYTF.

The genes are TRBV7-8 and TRBJ2-7; D possibly corresponds to TRBD1 (6 bases). There are 15 residues in the CDR3. Trimming shortened V by 5 bases and J by 0 bases, and 14 bases separated the two germline ends. Germline CDR1 is SGHVS and CDR2 is FQNEAQ. Written as DNA, the CDR3 is TGTGCCAGCAGCCCATACCCGACAGGCTCCTACGAGCAGTACTTC. Encoded protein: CASSPYPTGSYEQYF.

V gene TRBV5-6 combines with J gene TRBJ1-6, with TRBD1 matching over 8 bases. The CDR3 is 15 amino acids. The trim removed 2 bases at V and 6 bases at J, leaving 4 bases unmatched. CDR1 is SGHDT and CDR2 is YYEEEE in the germline V gene. In DNA, the CDR3 is TGTGCCAGCAGCTTCGGGACAGGTGGTAATTCACCCCTCCACTTT. Translation: CASSFGTGGNSPLHF.

The J gene is TRBJ2-3, the V gene TRBV29-1; a weak D match, TRBD1 (7 bases). CDR3 length: 14 amino acids. Germline V gene lookup returns CDR1 SQVTM and CDR2 ANQGSEA. V dropped 3 bases and J dropped 2 bases, with 12 bases sitting between them. The DNA for the CDR3 is TGCAGCGTTGAGGAGGGGGCTAACACAGATACGCAGTATTTT. It encodes CSVEEGANTDTQYF.